The T cell receptor (beta chain) described here comes from a study of blood T cells in healthy people across ages. Study results and caveats: The long-lived group displayed more naive CD4+ cells, plus higher diversity, than the aged donors did. TCR beta diversity per million T cells fell roughly linearly with age.

This CDR3 is 14 amino acids long. V gave up 5 bases and J gave up 0 bases, with 8 bases separating them. This clonotype was detected ten times or more. Its cognate antigen is unknown. A sample-barcoded 5' primer and a J-beta primer mix were used in a second PCR of roughly 6 to 11 cycles. With 12 random nucleotides, a template-switch adaptor tagged each individual cDNA molecule. TCRdb reprocessed the 5' RACE reads via MiXCR and lists one record per CDR3 protein. The table shows 600,000 to 850,000 distinct CDR3 sequences, with 40% to 45% occurring only once. The chain joins TRBV12-3 or TRBV12-4 to TRBJ2-4, with a possible D match to TRBD2 (5 bases). The sample comprised blood. The TCR was taken from a woman aged 55-75 years in good health. CDR3 DNA: TGTGCCAGCAGTGTTGGACTAGCCAAAAACATTCAGTACTTC. Protein sequence: CASSVGLAKNIQYF.